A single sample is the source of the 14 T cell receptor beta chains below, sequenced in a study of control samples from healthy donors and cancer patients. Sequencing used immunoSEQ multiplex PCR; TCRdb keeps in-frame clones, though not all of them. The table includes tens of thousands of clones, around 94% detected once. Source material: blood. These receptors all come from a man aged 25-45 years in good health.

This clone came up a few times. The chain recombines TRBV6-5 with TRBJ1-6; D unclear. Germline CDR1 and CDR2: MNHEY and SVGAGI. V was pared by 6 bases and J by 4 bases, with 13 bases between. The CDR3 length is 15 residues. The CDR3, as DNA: TGTGCCAGCAGACAACCGAGGGAATATAATTCACCCCTCCACTTT. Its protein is CASRQPREYNSPLHF.

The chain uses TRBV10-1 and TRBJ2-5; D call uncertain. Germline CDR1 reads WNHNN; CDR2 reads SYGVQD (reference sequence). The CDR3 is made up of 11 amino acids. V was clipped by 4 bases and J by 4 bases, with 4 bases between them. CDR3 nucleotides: TGCGCCAGCAGTGTAGGAGAGACCCAGTACTTC. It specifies CASSVGETQYF.

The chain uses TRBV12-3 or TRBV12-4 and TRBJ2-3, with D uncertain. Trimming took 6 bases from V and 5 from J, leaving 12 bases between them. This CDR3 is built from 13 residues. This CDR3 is CASRVNKIDTQYF. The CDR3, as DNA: TGTGCCAGCAGGGTAAACAAGATAGATACGCAGTATTTT.

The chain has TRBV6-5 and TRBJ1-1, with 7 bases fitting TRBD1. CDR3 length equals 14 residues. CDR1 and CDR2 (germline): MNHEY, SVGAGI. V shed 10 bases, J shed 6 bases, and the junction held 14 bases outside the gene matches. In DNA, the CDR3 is TGTGCCACTCAAGGGGGCCAACACGACGCTGAAGCTTTCTTT. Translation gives CATQGGQHDAEAFF.

This CDR3 is CASSYDRVYTNNYGYTF. The CDR3, as DNA: TGTGCCAGCAGCTATGACAGGGTTTATACTAACAACTATGGCTACACCTTC. The chain recombines TRBV3-1 (or the pseudogene TRBV3-2) with TRBJ1-2; 7 bases map to TRBD1. The trim removed 5 bases at V and 2 bases at J, leaving 14 bases unmatched. The CDR3 loop spans 17 amino acids. The V gene's germline CDR1 is LGHDT and CDR2 YNNKEL (reference sequence).

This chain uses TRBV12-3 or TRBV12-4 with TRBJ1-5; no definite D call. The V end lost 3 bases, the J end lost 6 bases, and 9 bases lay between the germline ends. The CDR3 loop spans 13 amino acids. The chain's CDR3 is CASSLASSQPQHF. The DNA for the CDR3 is TGTGCCAGCAGTTTGGCATCTAGTCAGCCCCAGCATTTT.

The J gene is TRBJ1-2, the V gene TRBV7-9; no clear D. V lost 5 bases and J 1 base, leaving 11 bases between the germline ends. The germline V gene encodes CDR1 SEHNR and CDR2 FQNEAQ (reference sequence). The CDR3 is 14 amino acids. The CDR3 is CASSTGESNYGYTF. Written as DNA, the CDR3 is TGTGCCAGCAGCACGGGCGAGAGTAACTATGGCTACACCTTC.

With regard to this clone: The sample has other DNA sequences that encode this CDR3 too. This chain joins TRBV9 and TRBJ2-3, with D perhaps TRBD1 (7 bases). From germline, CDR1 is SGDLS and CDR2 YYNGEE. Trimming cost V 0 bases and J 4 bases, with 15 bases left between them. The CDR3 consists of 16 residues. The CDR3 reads CASSVDSARGADTQYF. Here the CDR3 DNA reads TGTGCCAGCAGCGTAGATAGCGCCAGGGGGGCAGATACGCAGTATTTT.

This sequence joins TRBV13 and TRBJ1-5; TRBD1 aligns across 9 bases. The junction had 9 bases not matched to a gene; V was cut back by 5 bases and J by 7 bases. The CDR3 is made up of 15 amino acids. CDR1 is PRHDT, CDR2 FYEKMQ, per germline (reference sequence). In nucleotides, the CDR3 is TGTGCCAGCAGCCTCAACAGGGGGCCGGGACAGCCCCAGCATTTT. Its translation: CASSLNRGPGQPQHF.

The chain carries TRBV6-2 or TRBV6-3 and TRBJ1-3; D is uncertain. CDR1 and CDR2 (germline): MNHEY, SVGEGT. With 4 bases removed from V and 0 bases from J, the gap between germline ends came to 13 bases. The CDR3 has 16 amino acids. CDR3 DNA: TGTGCCAGCAGTTCCCAGCGTCAATTCTCTGGAAACACCATATATTTT. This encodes CASSSQRQFSGNTIYF.

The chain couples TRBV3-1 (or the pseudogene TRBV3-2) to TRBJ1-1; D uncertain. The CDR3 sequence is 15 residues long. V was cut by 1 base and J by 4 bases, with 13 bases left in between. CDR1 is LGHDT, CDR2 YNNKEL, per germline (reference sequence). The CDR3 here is CASSQVIGVGTEAFF. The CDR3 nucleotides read TGTGCCAGCAGCCAAGTGATTGGAGTCGGCACTGAAGCTTTCTTT.

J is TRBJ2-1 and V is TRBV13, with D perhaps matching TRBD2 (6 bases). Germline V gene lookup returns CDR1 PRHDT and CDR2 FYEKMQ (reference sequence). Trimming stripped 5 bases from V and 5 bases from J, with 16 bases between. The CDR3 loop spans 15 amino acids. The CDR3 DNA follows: TGTGCCAGCAGCACGAGGGGAGGAGGGGACAATGAGCAGTTCTTC. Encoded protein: CASSTRGGGDNEQFF.

CDR3 amino acids: CASSSLRDSIVNYGYTF. CDR3 DNA sequence: TGTGCCAGCAGCTCCTTACGGGACAGTATCGTTAACTATGGCTACACCTTC. J is TRBJ1-2 and V is TRBV7-8; 7 bases fit TRBD1. The CDR3 totals 17 residues. The V gene end was trimmed by 4 bases and the J gene end by 1 base; junction bases not matched to a gene: 12. CDR1 and CDR2 (germline): SGHVS, FQNEAQ. The variable domain in full, completed from reference TRBV7-8 and TRBJ1-2, reads GAGVSQSPRYKVAKRGQDVALRCDPISGHVSLFWYQQALGQGPEFLTYFQNEAQLDKSGLPSDRFFAERPEGSVSTLKIQRTQQEDSAVYLCASSSLRDSIVNYGYTFGSGTRLTVV.

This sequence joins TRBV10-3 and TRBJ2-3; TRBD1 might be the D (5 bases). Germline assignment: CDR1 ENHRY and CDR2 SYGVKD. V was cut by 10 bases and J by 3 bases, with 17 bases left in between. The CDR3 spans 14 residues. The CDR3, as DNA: TGTGCCACCGGCCCACAGGCTATAACAGATACGCAGTATTTT. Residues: CATGPQAITDTQYF.